This T cell receptor (beta chain) stems from a study of T cells in Graves' hyperthyroidism and ophthalmopathy. TCR beta CDR3 sequences were amplified from RNA transcripts. When the TCR CDR3 underwent first-round RT-PCR, the HTBI primer set was used. One entry per CDR3 protein, called by TCRdb with MiXCR from the multiplex PCR reads. The sample contains 340,000 or so distinct CDR3 sequences, 21% of which appear only once. Germline V gene lookup returns CDR1 LNHNV and CDR2 YYDKDF (reference sequence). The trim removed 3 bases at V and 7 bases at J, leaving 12 bases unmatched. There are 16 residues in the CDR3.

Sequencing used blood. The TCR sequence derives from a woman in her 50s with Graves' hyperthyroidism. This chain links TRBV15 with TRBJ2-1; 7 bases are shared with TRBD1. The CDR3 reads CATSRPGTALGNEQFF. As DNA, the CDR3 is TGTGCCACCAGCAGGCCCGGGACAGCTCTTGGTAATGAGCAGTTCTTC.